This record concerns one T cell receptor beta chain sequence. The antigen it binds to is not known. No quality values exist for individual bases; no much larger clone is one base distant. This record comes from a study of OX40 agonist ivuxolimab in advanced cancers. Some background on the complete study: Ivuxolimab was an agonistic, fully human IgG2 monoclonal antibody directed against OX40 (CD134), a costimulatory receptor. Patients were allowed to have had prior anti-PD-1, anti-PD-L1 or anti-CTLA-4 therapy, and around two fifths of the dose-escalation patients had been treated with checkpoint inhibitors. Intravenous ivuxolimab was administered to patients every 2 weeks at six dose levels: 0.01, 0.1, 0.3, 1.5, 3 and 10 mg/kg. Peripheral TCRbeta sequencing aimed to test whether ivuxolimab altered TCR sequence diversity and caused clonal T-cell expansion. Three dose-escalation patients achieved partial responses, one with hepatocellular carcinoma and two with cutaneous melanoma. Of the roughly 51 patients in dose escalation, around 19 had hepatocellular carcinoma, some 15 had melanoma, 9 had renal cell carcinoma and 9 had head and neck cancer. The paper describes the monotherapy dose-escalation part (N of about 47 patients) of the phase I trial of ivuxolimab. In the dose-escalation cohort, more than 75% of patients were male, and the mean age was approximately 55 years, with a range of roughly 20 to 79. Results and caveats for the whole study, not just this receptor: Low levels of normalized T-cell clonal expansion were also seen in some patients who did not respond. Which antigens the clonally expanded peripheral T cells were specific for was not determined. At doses of 0.1 to 3.0 mg/kg, clonal expansion of both CD4+ and CD8+ blood T cells was observed from baseline to week 6. In the 0.1-3.0 mg/kg groups, partial responders were among the patients with the lowest normalized peripheral clonal expansion, particularly in CD8+ T cells. After ivuxolimab, more expanded clones were found on average in CD8+ T cells than in CD4+ T cells.

The trial excluded patients who had a history of autoimmune disease or who were on systemic immunosuppression. Peripheral blood for TCR sequencing was collected from all dose cohorts at baseline, on cycle 4 day 1, and on cycle 7 day 1. The samples were drawn from a first-in-human, open-label, multicenter phase I dose-escalation trial of ivuxolimab. The trial enrolled adults with locally advanced or metastatic head and neck squamous cell, hepatocellular, melanoma or renal cell carcinoma. Before TCR sequencing, CD4+ T cells and CD8+ T cells from peripheral blood were sorted into separate populations. Trimming takes 6 bases from V and 6 bases from J, and the germline ends sit 10 bases apart. The CDR3, from cysteine to phenylalanine, totals 12 residues. Kept here is only the CDR3 DNA, which spans 36 bases and is read in frame from base 1. CDR1 and CDR2 (MDHEN, SYDVKM) derive from the germline V gene.

To sequence the TCRbeta CDR3 region, genomic DNA was isolated from the sorted cells. The immunoSEQ Assay was used to sequence the TCRbeta CDR3 regions. In its TCRdb copy, this immuneACCESS table keeps in-frame sequences only and misses some clones. Where compared with another copy, unresolved V genes explain less than half of these, and the others have no known cause. In this sample the table shows around 72,000 clones, roughly 92% of which occur a single time. Of the sample, approximately 2.2% falls within the top ten clones. The rearranged segments are TRBV28 and TRBJ2-3; the D gene remains uncertain. This TCR derives from an adult with an advanced solid tumor such as melanoma, head and neck, liver or kidney cancer. Sequencing was performed on CD4+ or CD8+ T cells sorted from blood, taken in a trial of the OX40 agonist ivuxolimab. The sequence in DNA is TGTGCCAGCAGAGCCACAGCGGATACGCAGTATTTT. This encodes CASRATADTQYF.